Listed below are T cell receptor beta chains from one sample, sequenced in a study of OX40 agonist ivuxolimab in advanced cancers. Repertoires were generated with immunoSEQ multiplex PCR, while TCRdb's copy carries only in-frame clones and drops some. The sample gives over 90,000 clones, approximately 90% of which show up once; about 1.9% is in the top ten. The specimen comprised CD4+ or CD8+ T cells sorted from blood, sampled in a trial of the OX40 agonist ivuxolimab. Receptors originate from an adult with an advanced solid tumor such as melanoma, head and neck, liver or kidney cancer. CDR3s leave out the opening cysteine and the closing phenylalanine or tryptophan. Each record gives: CDR3 length, clone size, V gene, D gene, J gene, CDR3 protein. D genes are given only for firm matches. Some rows mark clone size as missing; the rest say once, few, many or name a class of expanded clone.

11	NA	TRBV29-1	NA	TRBJ2-6	SVERPGANVLT
14	few	TRBV2	NA	TRBJ2-2	ASSDSRGTITGELF
10	once	TRBV7-9	NA	TRBJ2-1	ATWEINNEQF
10	NA	TRBV19	NA	TRBJ2-1	ASSIRDNEQF
20	NA	TRBV27	TRBD2	TRBJ2-1	ASSLSYPGGAASSGSSDEQF
10	once	TRBV2	NA	TRBJ2-5	ASTGTQETQY
12	NA	TRBV30	NA	TRBJ1-3	AWSVGGAGNTIY
13	NA	TRBV6-1	TRBD1	TRBJ1-5	ASSVTGVAAWPQH
13	NA	TRBV27	TRBD2	TRBJ2-5	ASSFRGSTQETQY
13	NA	TRBV4-1	TRBD1	TRBJ1-3	ASSQDRGEGNTIY
11	NA	TRBV27	NA	TRBJ2-4	ASKNGGRDIQY
12	NA	TRBV6-1	NA	TRBJ2-7	ASSEAGDLYEQY
12	NA	TRBV7-9	TRBD2	TRBJ2-3	ASRMTSGSDTQY
10	once	TRBV10-3	TRBD1	TRBJ2-3	ATRQGGDTQY
11	NA	TRBV29-1	NA	TRBJ2-1	SVHAGLYNEQF
11	NA	TRBV9	TRBD1	TRBJ2-1	ASSPTGLDEQF
13	NA	TRBV28	NA	TRBJ2-2	ASSPPGSNTGELF
15	NA	TRBV6-1	NA	TRBJ2-1	ASSEDHGTYSDNEQF
11	NA	TRBV2	NA	TRBJ2-3	ASSELAPDTQY
13	once	TRBV19	NA	TRBJ1-5	ASSIEGQGNQPQH
13	few	TRBV7-8	NA	TRBJ1-1	ASSLQNRENTEAF
11	once	TRBV30	TRBD1	TRBJ2-5	AWRYQGAETQY
12	NA	TRBV6-5	TRBD1	TRBJ1-2	ASSPDRGYYGYT
14	NA	TRBV7-8	NA	TRBJ1-6	ASSRSQGSYNSPLH
14	once	TRBV29-1	NA	TRBJ2-5	SVCLLWGRYQETQY
17	NA	TRBV29-1	TRBD2	TRBJ2-5	SVDLPVLAGVDSGETQY
8	NA	TRBV20-1	NA	TRBJ2-1	SASYNEQF
18	NA	TRBV6-4	TRBD1	TRBJ2-1	ASSDQGQGLLTGGYNEQF
14	NA	TRBV28	TRBD1	TRBJ2-1	ASSVQGASSYNEQF
11	few	TRBV2	NA	TRBJ1-5	ASRAGEEQPQH
13	NA	TRBV5-1	TRBD1	TRBJ2-7	ASSPRTGLSYEQS
13	NA	TRBV5-1	NA	TRBJ2-5	ASSLAGQGGQTQY
12	NA	TRBV2	NA	TRBJ2-1	ASSPEGYHNEQF
14	NA	TRBV5-6	TRBD2	TRBJ2-3	ASSVRVAGTTDTQY
12	NA	TRBV6-1	NA	TRBJ2-2	AGSQTRNYGELF
10	NA	TRBV5-1	NA	TRBJ2-7	ASSLNRGEQY
14	NA	TRBV11-2	TRBD2	TRBJ2-5	ASSLVSGGPGETQY
13	NA	TRBV9	TRBD1	TRBJ2-2	ASSRQGPRPGELF
10	NA	TRBV6-5	NA	TRBJ1-1	ASRLQNTEAF
13	once	TRBV18	NA	TRBJ2-5	ASSPGGILAETQY
11	NA	TRBV2	TRBD2	TRBJ2-1	AGRTSSYNEQF
14	once	TRBV7-9	TRBD2	TRBJ2-5	ASSPPAGGGQETQY
13	NA	TRBV25-1	NA	TRBJ2-1	ASSAPGSPYNEQF
15	NA	TRBV5-4	TRBD2	TRBJ2-2	ASSFSGTSENTGELF
11	NA	TRBV18	NA	TRBJ2-7	ASSPGSSYEQY
13	NA	TRBV25-1	TRBD1	TRBJ1-2	ASSEPSTGNYGYT
15	NA	TRBV27	TRBD1	TRBJ1-4	ASKKTGALITNEKLF
13	NA	TRBV2	TRBD1	TRBJ1-2	ASIPPGSRGVGYT
13	NA	TRBV18	NA	TRBJ1-5	ASSPASGADQPQH
17	NA	TRBV6-8	NA	TRBJ2-1	ASSYSGPENGNWYNEQF
12	NA	TRBV6-1	NA	TRBJ1-5	ASSEWDGNQPQH
12	NA	TRBV30	NA	TRBJ1-2	AWSATVANYGYT
11	NA	TRBV5-1	NA	TRBJ2-7	ASSLVQGSEQY
13	once	TRBV6-1	TRBD2	TRBJ2-1	ASRGSGSKSNEQF